This T cell receptor (beta chain) was identified during a study of T cell repertoires in cytomegalovirus infection. Study at large: Use of recently identified HLA-C-restricted and well-studied HLA-B-restricted CMV epitopes was part of the study. Study-level points and caveats: People with CMV and the relevant HLA were identified by cumulative public TCR beta family frequency.

This clonotype came up a few times. Its antigen is undetermined. MiXCR was run by TCRdb on the reads, yielding one entry per CDR3 protein. The table includes about a million distinct CDR3 sequences, around 29% detected once. The CDR3 runs 18 residues. V was shortened by 6 bases and J by 3 bases, with 24 bases between the two germline ends. Germline CDR1 and CDR2: SEHNR and FQNEAQ (reference sequence). The sequence derives from a human donor in good health (CMV status not recorded). Some clones in this sample may be carry-over from other donors' samples. The sample consisted of cultured CD8+ T cells from PBMCs, taken from culture after CMV antigen stimulation. The chain couples TRBV7-9 to TRBJ2-1, with D possibly being TRBD2 (7 bases). CDR3 nucleotide sequence: TGTGCCAGCAGTTCCCCCAAAGGGGGGGGGCTTCGCTACAATGAGCAGTTCTTC. The encoded protein is CASSSPKGGGLRYNEQFF.